The rows below give T cell receptor beta chains drawn from one sample of a study of OX40 agonist ivuxolimab in advanced cancers. Clones were read by immunoSEQ multiplex PCR, and TCRdb kept only the in-frame ones, dropping some. The table has 70,000 or so clones, 92% seen once. This sample comprised CD4+ or CD8+ T cells sorted from blood, obtained in a trial of the OX40 agonist ivuxolimab. These receptors were collected from an adult with an advanced solid tumor such as melanoma, head and neck, liver or kidney cancer. CDR3s include the opening cysteine and the closing phenylalanine or tryptophan. D genes are given only for firm matches. Clone size is given for some rows only: seen once, a few or many times, or a class if the clone is expanded.

TGTGCCAGCAGCTTAATCGGGAGTAGCACAGATACGCAGTATTTT	CASSLIGSSTDTQYF	.	.	TRBV7-3	TRBJ2-3
TGTGCCAGTAGTATAAGTGGTTACAATGAGCAGTTCTTC	CASSISGYNEQFF	.	.	TRBV19	TRBJ2-1
TGTGCCAGCAGCTTAGCGTTACAGGGGGCTCCTTCCTCCTACAATGAGCAGTTCTTC	CASSLALQGAPSSYNEQFF	.	TRBD1	TRBV7-8	TRBJ2-1
TGTGCCAGCAGTTTAAACGCCGGACAGGGCCTAGGAGAGCAGTACTTC	CASSLNAGQGLGEQYF	once	TRBD1	TRBV27	TRBJ2-7
TGTGCCAGCAGCCTTACAGCGAACACCGGGGAGCTGTTTTTT	CASSLTANTGELFF	.	.	TRBV9	TRBJ2-2
TGTGCCAGCAGCGTAGCTACTAGCGGGGGGAATGAGCAGTTCTTC	CASSVATSGGNEQFF	.	TRBD2	TRBV9	TRBJ2-1
TGCGCCAGCCGCTTGGCGTCGGCAGGATGGGGGTTAAACTATGGCTACACCTTC	CASRLASAGWGLNYGYTF	.	.	TRBV5-1	TRBJ1-2
TGTGCCAGCAGTTACTCTACAGGGAATTCAGCTTTCTTT	CASSYSTGNSAFF	.	.	TRBV6-5	TRBJ1-1
TGTGCCAGCAGTGAAGTTATAGAGATCCCCCCATTTGAGCAGTTCTTC	CASSEVIEIPPFEQFF	few	.	TRBV2	TRBJ2-1
TGCGCCAGCAGCGGACAAGCTCTGGGGGGGCTTTCCAATGAGCAGTTCTTC	CASSGQALGGLSNEQFF	.	.	TRBV4-1	TRBJ2-1
TGTGCCAGCAGTGAGGGGACGTTGCAGCCCCAGCATTTT	CASSEGTLQPQHF	.	.	TRBV25-1	TRBJ1-5
TGCAGCGTTGAAGACCGGACTAGCGGGGGCCTGAACACCGGGGAGCTGTTTTTT	CSVEDRTSGGLNTGELFF	.	TRBD2	TRBV29-1	TRBJ2-2
TGTGCCAGCAGCTTAGTCCCTGGATACTATGGCTACACCTTC	CASSLVPGYYGYTF	.	.	TRBV7-9	TRBJ1-2
TGTGCCAGCAGCTTCCTATTCTCGGCCAAAAACATTCAGTACTTC	CASSFLFSAKNIQYF	.	.	TRBV11-2	TRBJ2-4
TGCGCCAGCAGCCATGGAGGTACAGGGAGGGACACTGAAGCTTTCTTT	CASSHGGTGRDTEAFF	.	.	TRBV4-3	TRBJ1-1
TGTGCCACCAGGCAACTGGGGGAAAAACTGTTTTTT	CATRQLGEKLFF	.	.	TRBV15	TRBJ1-4
TGTGCCAGCAGCTTAGTAGGACAGTCCTATAATTCACCCCTCCACTTT	CASSLVGQSYNSPLHF	.	.	TRBV11-2	TRBJ1-6
TGTGCCAGCAGCGTACCTGGAACGGGGCTAGGCCAAGAGACCCAGTACTTC	CASSVPGTGLGQETQYF	.	.	TRBV9	TRBJ2-5
TGTGCCAGCAGTGTAACCGAGACCTACGAGCAGTACTTC	CASSVTETYEQYF	.	.	TRBV2	TRBJ2-7
TGCGCCAGCAACCCCGGGACAGGGGGCAGGGAGCAGTACTTC	CASNPGTGGREQYF	.	TRBD1	TRBV5-1	TRBJ2-7
TGTGCCAGCAGCAAAGCGTGGAGTTGGAGCCTACTTAACTATGGCTACACCTTC	CASSKAWSWSLLNYGYTF	.	.	TRBV21-1	TRBJ1-2
TGTGCCAGCAGCAAATTGGCCGGGGAGCTTTGGTACGAGCAGTACTTC	CASSKLAGELWYEQYF	.	.	TRBV11-2	TRBJ2-7
TGCAGTGCTAGCACCTACTGGGGCTTT	CSASTYWGF	.	.	TRBV20-1	TRBJ1-1
TGTGCCAGCAGCCAAAATGACGGTGTCACAGATACGCAGTATTTT	CASSQNDGVTDTQYF	medium-sized	.	TRBV14	TRBJ2-3
TGTGCCAGCAGTTTATCGCTCCAAACTGAAGCTTTCTTT	CASSLSLQTEAFF	.	.	TRBV27	TRBJ1-1
TGTGCCAGCAGCCCTACTGAGAACACCGGGGAGCTGTTTTTT	CASSPTENTGELFF	.	.	TRBV7-9	TRBJ2-2